The 16 T cell receptor beta chains below come from one sample, sequenced in a study of OX40 agonist ivuxolimab in advanced cancers. Measured with immunoSEQ multiplex PCR; TCRdb has only the in-frame clones, and not every one. The sample lists approximately 25,000 clones, approximately 80% occurring once. Material: CD4+ or CD8+ T cells sorted from blood, obtained in a trial of the OX40 agonist ivuxolimab. Source of these receptors: an adult with an advanced solid tumor such as melanoma, head and neck, liver or kidney cancer.

V usage is TRBV7-9 and J usage is TRBJ2-7; 11 bases line up with TRBD1. Looked up from germline, CDR1 is SEHNR and CDR2 is FQNEAQ (reference sequence). V lost 5 bases to trimming and J lost 5 bases; unmatched junction nucleotides: 8. This CDR3 is 15 amino acids long. The CDR3 protein is CASSGDRGVENEQYF. The CDR3, as DNA: TGTGCCAGCAGCGGGGACAGGGGGGTGGAAAACGAGCAGTACTTC.

This chain links TRBV19 with TRBJ1-5; D uncertain. CDR1 is LNHDA and CDR2 is SQIVND in the germline V gene (reference sequence). V was trimmed by 3 bases and J by 1 base, leaving 7 bases between them. The CDR3 spans 14 residues. The chain's CDR3 is CASSIRQSNQPQHF. The CDR3, as DNA: TGTGCCAGTAGTATTCGGCAGAGCAATCAGCCCCAGCATTTT.

The rearrangement uses TRBV9 and TRBJ2-5; D possibly corresponds to TRBD2 (7 bases). Germline V gene data show CDR1 as SGDLS and CDR2 as YYNGEE. The CDR3 has 15 residues. V lost 0 bases and J 5 bases, leaving 14 bases between the germline ends. The CDR3 region has the DNA TGTGCCAGCAGCGTAGGTTCGGGGGGCTGGGAGACCCAGTACTTC. Its translation is CASSVGSGGWETQYF.

The chain has TRBV19 and TRBJ2-7; the match to TRBD2 covers 12 bases. The CDR3 is made up of 15 amino acids. The V segment lost 2 bases and the J segment 2 bases; nucleotides outside the gene matches: 1. Per germline, CDR1 LNHDA and CDR2 SQIVND (reference sequence). CDR3: CASSILAGGTYEQYF. In DNA, the CDR3 is TGTGCCAGTAGTATACTAGCGGGAGGGACCTACGAGCAGTACTTC.

In regard to this clone: The junction departs from the called germline gene at one end, perhaps through a read error. Other DNA sequences in this sample translate to the same CDR3. This sequence joins TRBV6-6 and TRBJ1-1; no firm D call. CDR1 is MNHNY and CDR2 is SVGAGI in the germline V gene (reference sequence). The CDR3 is made up of 10 amino acids. The CDR3 sequence is CASRADEAFF. The CDR3 coding sequence is TGTGCCAGCAGGGCAGATGAAGCTTTTTTT.

The CDR3 DNA follows: TGTGCCAGCAGTCTGGGGGGTTCCTACGAGCAGTACTTC. This encodes CASSLGGSYEQYF. The rearrangement uses TRBV27 and TRBJ2-7; D may be TRBD2 (6 bases). The CDR3 length is 13 residues. Deletions cut 5 bases from V and 1 base from J, with 9 bases between. CDR1 is MNHEY and CDR2 is SMNVEV in the germline V gene (reference sequence).

CDR3 amino acids: CASSPGLAAYNEQFF. In DNA form, the CDR3 reads TGCGCCAGCAGCCCGGGGCTAGCGGCCTACAATGAGCAGTTCTTC. The genes are TRBV5-1 and TRBJ2-1; TRBD2 matches 7 bases. V trimming: 4 bases; J trimming: 2 bases; junction bases outside the gene matches: 6. The CDR3 has 15 amino acids. Germline loops: CDR1 SGHRS, CDR2 YFSETQ.

The rearrangement links TRBV7-8 to TRBJ2-2; 7 bases agree with TRBD2. CDR1 and CDR2 (germline): SGHVS, FQNEAQ. This CDR3 region has 16 residues. The trim removed 0 bases at V and 5 bases at J, leaving 6 bases unmatched. CDR3 region: CASSLAGGTGTGELFF. CDR3 nucleotide sequence: TGTGCCAGCAGCTTAGCGGGAGGGACCGGGACCGGGGAGCTGTTTTTT.

The V and J genes are TRBV9 and TRBJ1-6; D is ambiguous. Germline V gene lookup returns CDR1 SGDLS and CDR2 YYNGEE. V lost 0 bases and J lost 7, with 11 bases in between. The CDR3 runs 15 residues. In DNA, the CDR3 is TGTGCCAGCAGCGTAGCATCGACTAGGAATTCACCCCTCCACTTT. Encoded protein: CASSVASTRNSPLHF.

This clone was recorded only once. This chain uses TRBV4-2 with TRBJ1-1, with D hard to call. The V end was cut by 2 bases, the J end by 6 bases, with 16 bases between. This CDR3 is built from 15 residues. Germline V CDR1 and CDR2: LGHNA, YNFKEQ. The CDR3 DNA sequence: TGTGCCAGCAGCCAAATACCGGGGAGCGGTGCTGAAGCTTTCTTT. Protein product: CASSQIPGSGAEAFF.

This chain links TRBV11-3 with TRBJ2-7, with 8 bases aligning to TRBD1. V shed 4 bases, J shed 0 bases, and the junction held 5 bases outside the gene matches. This CDR3 comprises 15 residues. Germline V gene sequence: CDR1 SGHNT, CDR2 YENEEA. CDR3 bases: TGTGCCAGCAGCTACTGGACAGGGAGCTCCTACGAGCAGTACTTC. Amino acids: CASSYWTGSSYEQYF.

This chain uses TRBV25-1 with TRBJ2-7; D ambiguous. The V end lost 4 bases, the J end lost 1 base, and 8 bases lay between the germline ends. This CDR3 has 13 amino acids. Germline V gives CDR1 MGHDK, CDR2 SYGVNS. CDR3 in DNA: TGTGCCAGCAGTGTGGGGTTGTCCTACGAGCAGTACTTC. It codes for CASSVGLSYEQYF.

The rearrangement joins TRBV5-4 to TRBJ2-7; TRBD1 agrees at 10 bases. In germline, CDR1 is SGHNT, CDR2 YYREEE (reference sequence). V lost 0 bases, J lost 5 bases, and 5 bases stayed unmatched. The CDR3 runs 15 residues. CDR3 in amino acids: CASSLVGTGVDEQYF. The DNA for the CDR3 is TGTGCCAGCAGCTTGGTCGGGACAGGGGTCGACGAGCAGTACTTC.

The genes are TRBV11-3 and TRBJ2-5; D tentatively fits TRBD1 or TRBD2 (5 bases each). CDR3 length: 14 amino acids. Germline V CDR1 and CDR2: SGHNT, YENEEA. Trimming removed 3 bases at V and 5 bases at J, with 13 bases between. The CDR3 protein is CASSFSFGDETQYF. The CDR3 DNA reads TGTGCCAGCAGCTTCTCGTTTGGGGACGAGACCCAGTACTTC.

The CDR3 sequence: CASSPRGRPYGYTF. The CDR3 bases are TGTGCCAGCAGCCCGAGGGGGCGCCCCTATGGCTACACCTTC. The gene calls are TRBV7-9 and TRBJ1-2, with 7 bases fitting TRBD1. CDR1 is SEHNR, CDR2 FQNEAQ, per germline (reference sequence). The CDR3 extends over 14 amino acids. J lost 4 bases, V lost 5 bases, and 7 bases had no gene match.

The V gene is TRBV4-1, the J gene TRBJ2-3; 10 bases match TRBD2. Germline V CDR1 and CDR2: MGHRA, YSYEKL. The J segment lost 3 bases and the V segment lost 3 bases, leaving 6 bases of the junction unmatched. This CDR3 is 16 amino acids long. This CDR3 reads CASSQGAGGFTDTQYF. CDR3 coding DNA: TGCGCCAGCAGCCAGGGAGCGGGGGGGTTTACAGATACGCAGTATTTT.